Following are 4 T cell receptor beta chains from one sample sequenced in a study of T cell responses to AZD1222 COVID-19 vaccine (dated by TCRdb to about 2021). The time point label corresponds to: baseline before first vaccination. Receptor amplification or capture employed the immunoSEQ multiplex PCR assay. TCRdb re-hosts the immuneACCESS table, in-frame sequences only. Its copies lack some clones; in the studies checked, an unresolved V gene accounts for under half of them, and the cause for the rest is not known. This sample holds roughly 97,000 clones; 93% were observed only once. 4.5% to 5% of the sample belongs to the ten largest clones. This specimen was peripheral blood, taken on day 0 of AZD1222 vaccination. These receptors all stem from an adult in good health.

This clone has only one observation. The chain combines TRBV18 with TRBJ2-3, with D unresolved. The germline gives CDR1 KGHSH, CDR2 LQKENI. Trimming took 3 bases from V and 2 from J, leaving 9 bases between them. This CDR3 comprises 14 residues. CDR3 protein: CASSPLVDTDTQYF. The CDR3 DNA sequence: TGTGCCAGCTCACCCCTGGTGGACACAGATACGCAGTATTTT.

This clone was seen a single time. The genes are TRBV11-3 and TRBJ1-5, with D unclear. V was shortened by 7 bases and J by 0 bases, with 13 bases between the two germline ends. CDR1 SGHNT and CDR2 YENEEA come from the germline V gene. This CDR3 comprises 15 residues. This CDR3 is CASIPEVGSNQPQHF. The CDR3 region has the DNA TGTGCCAGCATCCCAGAGGTGGGTAGCAATCAGCCCCAGCATTTT.

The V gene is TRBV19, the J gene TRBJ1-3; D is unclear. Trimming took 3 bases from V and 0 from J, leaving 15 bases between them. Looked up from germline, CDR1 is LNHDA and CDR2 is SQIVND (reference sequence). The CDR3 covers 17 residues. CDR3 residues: CASSMWAPRRSGNTIYF. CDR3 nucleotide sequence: TGTGCCAGTAGTATGTGGGCCCCCAGACGCTCTGGAAACACCATATATTTT.

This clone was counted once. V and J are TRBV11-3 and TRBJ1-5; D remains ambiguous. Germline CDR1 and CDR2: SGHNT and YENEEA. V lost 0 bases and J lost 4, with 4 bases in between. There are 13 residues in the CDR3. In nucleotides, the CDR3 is TGTGCCAGCAGCTTAGACCGAAATCAGCCCCAGCATTTT. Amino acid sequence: CASSLDRNQPQHF.